The sequence of this T cell receptor beta chain was determined in a study of CD4 and CD8 cells across lung adenocarcinoma regions. The sample holds many counts of this clonotype. TCRdb re-derived calls from the PCR reads in MiXCR, one entry per CDR3 protein. The sample comprises roughly 20,000 distinct CDR3 sequences, around 46% of which are singletons, and roughly a fifth rests with the top ten. V gave up 2 bases and J gave up 3 bases, with 13 bases separating them. The germline V gene has CDR1 MNHEY and CDR2 SVGAGI. This CDR3 comprises 16 residues. The patients had localized lung adenocarcinoma, a non-small cell subtype.

Material for sequencing was CD4+ T cells from the margin of a lung tumor. This sequence originates from a male donor with lung adenocarcinoma. The CD4 and CD8 labels of this study may be unreliable. The V call is TRBV6-5, the J call TRBJ1-4, with D tentatively TRBD1 (6 bases). The CDR3, as DNA: TGTGCCAGCAGTTACCCCGGGGGGCAGGCTAATGAAAAACTGTTTTTT. This translates into CASSYPGGQANEKLFF.